This T cell receptor beta chain was found in a study of cytomegalovirus exposure and HLA in healthy donors. Profiled with immunoSEQ multiplex PCR; TCRdb holds only in-frame clones, not every one. This sample has some 140,000 clones, with roughly nine tenths found just once. As regards this clone: Its matching antigen is unknown.

Whole-study findings and limits: It was found in a later analysis that first-cohort TCR clusters tended to co-occur in the 95 to 150 validation repertoires.

Sequences were obtained from PBMCs. The clonotype was recovered from a man aged 18 to 30 in good health and CMV-seronegative.

In DNA form, the CDR3 reads TGCGCCAGCAGTGAGTCGGGGCAGGGGGTCTACAATGAGCAGTTCTTC. Translation: CASSESGQGVYNEQFF. The rearrangement uses TRBV10-1 and TRBJ2-1; 7 bases fit TRBD1. This CDR3 contains 16 residues. CDR1 WNHNN and CDR2 SYGVQD come from the germline V gene (reference sequence). J lost 3 bases, V lost 0 bases, and 5 bases had no gene match.